This T cell receptor (beta chain) was captured in a study of T cell changes during pregnancy in multiple sclerosis. The CDR3 contains 14 residues. In germline, CDR1 is SGDLS, CDR2 YYNGEE. V lost 4 bases, J lost 1 base, and 11 bases lay in between. Assay used: immunoSEQ multiplex PCR; TCRdb lists only in-frame clones, some missing. The table lists 100,000 or so clones, 85% to 95% of them singletons. The gene calls are TRBV9 and TRBJ2-5; D might be TRBD1 (5 bases). This receptor was identified in a female donor in good health, enrolled as a control in a pregnancy study. Sequencing was performed on peripheral blood, taken after pregnancy. The CDR3 loop reads CASSPSGSQETQYF. CDR3 nucleotides: TGTGCCAGCAGCCCCTCAGGGTCCCAAGAGACCCAGTACTTC.